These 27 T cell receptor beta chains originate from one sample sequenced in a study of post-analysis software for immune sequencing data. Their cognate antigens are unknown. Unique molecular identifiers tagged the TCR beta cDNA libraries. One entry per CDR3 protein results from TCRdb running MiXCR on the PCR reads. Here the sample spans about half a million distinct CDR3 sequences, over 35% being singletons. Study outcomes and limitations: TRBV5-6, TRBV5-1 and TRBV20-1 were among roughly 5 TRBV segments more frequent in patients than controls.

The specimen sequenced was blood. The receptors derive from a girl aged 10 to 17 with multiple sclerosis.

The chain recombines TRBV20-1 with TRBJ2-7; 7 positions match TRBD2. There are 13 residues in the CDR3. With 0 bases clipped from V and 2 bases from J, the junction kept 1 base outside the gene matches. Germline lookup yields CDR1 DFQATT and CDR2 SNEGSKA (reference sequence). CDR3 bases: TGCAGTGCTAGAGACGCGGGAGCCTACGAGCAGTACTTC. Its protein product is CSARDAGAYEQYF.

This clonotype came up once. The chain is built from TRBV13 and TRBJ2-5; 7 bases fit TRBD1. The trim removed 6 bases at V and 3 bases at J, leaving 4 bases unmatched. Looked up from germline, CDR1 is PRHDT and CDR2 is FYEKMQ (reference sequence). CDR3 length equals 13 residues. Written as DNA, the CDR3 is TGTGCCAGCAGTAGGGACAGTGAAGAGACCCAGTACTTC. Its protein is CASSRDSEETQYF. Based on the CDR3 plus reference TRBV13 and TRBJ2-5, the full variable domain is AAGVIQSPRHLIKEKRETATLKCYPIPRHDTVYWYQQGPGQDPQFLISFYEKMQSDKGSIPDRFSAQQFSDYHSELNMSSLELGDSALYFCASSRDSEETQYFGPGTRLLVL.

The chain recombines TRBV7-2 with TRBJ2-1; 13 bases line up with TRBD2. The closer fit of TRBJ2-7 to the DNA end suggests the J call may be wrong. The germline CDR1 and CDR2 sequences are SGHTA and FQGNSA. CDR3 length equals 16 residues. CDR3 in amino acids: CASSLTSGRVSYEQYF. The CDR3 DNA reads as TGTGCCAGCAGCCTCACTAGCGGGAGGGTTTCCTACGAGCAGTACTTC.

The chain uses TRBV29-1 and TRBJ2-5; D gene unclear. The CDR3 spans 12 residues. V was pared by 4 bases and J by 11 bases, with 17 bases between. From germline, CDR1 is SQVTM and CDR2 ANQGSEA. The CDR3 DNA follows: TGCAGCGTTGTCCCGGTCTACAATGAGCAGTACTTC. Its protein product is CSVVPVYNEQYF. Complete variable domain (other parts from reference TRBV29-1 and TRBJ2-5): SAVISQKPSRDICQRGTSLTIQCQVDSQVTMMFWYRQQPGQSLTLIATANQGSEATYESGFVIDKFPISRPNLTFSTLTVSNMSPEDSSIYLCSVVPVYNEQYFGPGTRLLVL.

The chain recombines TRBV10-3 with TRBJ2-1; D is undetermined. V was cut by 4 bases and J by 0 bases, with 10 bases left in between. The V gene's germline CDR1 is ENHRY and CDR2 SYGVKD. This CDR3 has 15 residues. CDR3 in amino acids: CAISGFSSSYNEQFF. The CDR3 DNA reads TGTGCCATCAGTGGGTTTAGTAGCTCCTACAATGAGCAGTTCTTC.

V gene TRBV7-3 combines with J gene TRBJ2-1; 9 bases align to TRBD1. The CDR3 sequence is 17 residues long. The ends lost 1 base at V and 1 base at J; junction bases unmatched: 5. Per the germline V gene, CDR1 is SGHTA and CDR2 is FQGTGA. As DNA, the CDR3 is TGTGCCAGCAGCTTAATACCGGGACAGGGTTCCTACAATGAGCAGTTCTTC. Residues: CASSLIPGQGSYNEQFF.

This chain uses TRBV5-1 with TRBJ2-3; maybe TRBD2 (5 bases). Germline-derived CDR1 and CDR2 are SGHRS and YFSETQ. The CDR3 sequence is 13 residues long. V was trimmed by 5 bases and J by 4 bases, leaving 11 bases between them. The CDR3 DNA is TGCGCCAGCAGTCCGGACTCACCAGATACGCAGTATTTT. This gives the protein CASSPDSPDTQYF.

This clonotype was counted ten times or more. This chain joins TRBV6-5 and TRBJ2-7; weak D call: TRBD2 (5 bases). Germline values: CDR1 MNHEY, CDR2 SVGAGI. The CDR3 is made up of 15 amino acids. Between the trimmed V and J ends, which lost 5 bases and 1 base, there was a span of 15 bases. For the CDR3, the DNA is TGTGCCAGCAGTGGAGGATTCTGGGGTTCCTACGAGCAGTACTTC. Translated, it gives CASSGGFWGSYEQYF.

CDR3 sequence (DNA): TGCGCCAGCAGCCGCGGGACTAGAACAGACGAGCAGTACTTC. This gives the protein CASSRGTRTDEQYF. The chain combines TRBV5-1 with TRBJ2-7, with 8 bases matching TRBD2. This CDR3 has 14 residues. The ends lost 4 bases at V and 5 bases at J; junction bases unmatched: 8. CDR1 SGHRS and CDR2 YFSETQ come from the germline V gene.

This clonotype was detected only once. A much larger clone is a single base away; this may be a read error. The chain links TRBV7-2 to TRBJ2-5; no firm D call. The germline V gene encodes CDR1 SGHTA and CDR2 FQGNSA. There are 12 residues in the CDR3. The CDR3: CASSRLAETRYF. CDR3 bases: TGTGCCAGCAGCCGACTCGCAGAGACCCGGTACTTC.

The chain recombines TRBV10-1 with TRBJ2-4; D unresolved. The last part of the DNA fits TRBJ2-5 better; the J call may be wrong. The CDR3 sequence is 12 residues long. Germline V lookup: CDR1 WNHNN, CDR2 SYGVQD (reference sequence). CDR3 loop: CASSDTVETQYF. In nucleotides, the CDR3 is TGCGCCAGCAGTGATACGGTGGAGACCCAGTACTTC.

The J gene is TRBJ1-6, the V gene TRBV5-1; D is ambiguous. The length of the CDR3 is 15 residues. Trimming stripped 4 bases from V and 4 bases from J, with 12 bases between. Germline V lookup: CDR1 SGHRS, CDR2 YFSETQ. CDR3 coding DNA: TGCGCCAGCAGCCGACGGGAGCTTTATAATTCACCCCTCCACTTT. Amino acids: CASSRRELYNSPLHF.

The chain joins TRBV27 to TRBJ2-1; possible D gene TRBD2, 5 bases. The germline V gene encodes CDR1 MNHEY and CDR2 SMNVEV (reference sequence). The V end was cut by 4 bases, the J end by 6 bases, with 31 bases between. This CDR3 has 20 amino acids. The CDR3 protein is CASSYLTSNRGENKFNEQFF. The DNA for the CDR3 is TGTGCCAGCAGTTACCTCACCTCAAATCGTGGGGAGAACAAGTTCAATGAGCAGTTCTTC.

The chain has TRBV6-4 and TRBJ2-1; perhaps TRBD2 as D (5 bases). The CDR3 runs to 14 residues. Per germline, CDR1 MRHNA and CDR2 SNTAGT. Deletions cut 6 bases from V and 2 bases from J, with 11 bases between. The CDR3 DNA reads TGTGCCAGCAGCCGGGAAGCGGCCTACAATGAGCAGTTCTTC. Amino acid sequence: CASSREAAYNEQFF.

The CDR3 is CASSSTELGNSPLHF. The CDR3 DNA reads TGTGCCAGCAGTTCGACTGAATTGGGAAATTCACCCCTCCACTTT. The chain couples TRBV28 to TRBJ1-6; D is undetermined. V dropped 4 bases and J dropped 7 bases, with 14 bases sitting between them. This CDR3 has 15 amino acids. Germline V gene sequence: CDR1 MDHEN, CDR2 SYDVKM.

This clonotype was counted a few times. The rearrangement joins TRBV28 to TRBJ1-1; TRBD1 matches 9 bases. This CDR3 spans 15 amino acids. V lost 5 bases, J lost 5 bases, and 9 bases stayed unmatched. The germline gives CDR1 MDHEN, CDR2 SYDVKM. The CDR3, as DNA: TGTGCCAGCAGTAGCGGGGGACAGGGTAGTACTGAAGCTTTCTTT. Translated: CASSSGGQGSTEAFF.

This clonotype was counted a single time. The CDR3 coding sequence is TGTGCCAGCAGCAGCTCATTCCCTAATGAAAAACTGTTTTTT. Protein sequence: CASSSSFPNEKLFF. The chain links TRBV7-2 to TRBJ1-4, with D uncertain. Germline lookup yields CDR1 SGHTA and CDR2 FQGNSA. The CDR3 totals 14 residues. Trimming cost V 5 bases and J 3 bases, with 10 bases left between them.

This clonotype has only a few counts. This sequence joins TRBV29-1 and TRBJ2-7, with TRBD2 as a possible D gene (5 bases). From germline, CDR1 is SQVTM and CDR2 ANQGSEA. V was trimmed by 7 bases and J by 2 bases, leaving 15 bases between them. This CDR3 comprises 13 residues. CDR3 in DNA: TGCAGCGCTAGCTGGGAAGGGACCTACGAGCAGTACTTC. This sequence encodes CSASWEGTYEQYF.

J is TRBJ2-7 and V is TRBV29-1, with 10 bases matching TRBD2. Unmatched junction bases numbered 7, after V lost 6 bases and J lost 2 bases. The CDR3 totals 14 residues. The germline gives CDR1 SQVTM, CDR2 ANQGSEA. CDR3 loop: CSVALAGPPYEQYF. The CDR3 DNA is TGCAGCGTGGCACTAGCGGGACCCCCCTACGAGCAGTACTTC.

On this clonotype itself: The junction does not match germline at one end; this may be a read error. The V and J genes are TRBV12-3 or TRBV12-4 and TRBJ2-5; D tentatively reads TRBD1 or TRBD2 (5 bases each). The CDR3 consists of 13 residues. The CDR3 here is CASNRGNQEAQYF. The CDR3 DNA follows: TGTGCCAGCAATCGGGGCAACCAAGAGGCCCAGTACTTC.

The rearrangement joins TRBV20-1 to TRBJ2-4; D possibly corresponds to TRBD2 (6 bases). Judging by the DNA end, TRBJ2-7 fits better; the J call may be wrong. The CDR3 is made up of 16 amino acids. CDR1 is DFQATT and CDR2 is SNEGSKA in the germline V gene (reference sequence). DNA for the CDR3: TGCAGTGCTAGTGCATCCGGGACTTCTTTTGCCTACGAGCAGTACTTC. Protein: CSASASGTSFAYEQYF.

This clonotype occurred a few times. The CDR3 loop reads CASSLQGRWDEQYF. The CDR3 DNA sequence: TGTGCCAGCAGTTTACAGGGTAGGTGGGACGAGCAGTACTTC. The gene calls are TRBV28 and TRBJ2-7, with TRBD1 as a possible D gene (5 bases). The CDR3 loop spans 14 amino acids. V was pared by 2 bases and J by 5 bases, with 13 bases between. CDR1 is MDHEN and CDR2 is SYDVKM in the germline V gene.

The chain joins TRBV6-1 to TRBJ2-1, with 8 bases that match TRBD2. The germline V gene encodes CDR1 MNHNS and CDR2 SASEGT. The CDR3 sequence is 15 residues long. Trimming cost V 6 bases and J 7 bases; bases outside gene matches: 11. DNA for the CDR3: TGTGCCAGCAGAGATCTAGCGGGTGTCGGAAATGAGCAGTTCTTC. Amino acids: CASRDLAGVGNEQFF.

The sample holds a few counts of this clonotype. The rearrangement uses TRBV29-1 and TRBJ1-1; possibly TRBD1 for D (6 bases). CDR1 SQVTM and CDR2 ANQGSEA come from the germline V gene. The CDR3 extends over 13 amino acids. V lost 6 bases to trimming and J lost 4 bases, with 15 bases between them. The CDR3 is CSVSTGFGTEAFF. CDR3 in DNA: TGCAGCGTGAGTACAGGGTTTGGCACTGAAGCTTTCTTT.

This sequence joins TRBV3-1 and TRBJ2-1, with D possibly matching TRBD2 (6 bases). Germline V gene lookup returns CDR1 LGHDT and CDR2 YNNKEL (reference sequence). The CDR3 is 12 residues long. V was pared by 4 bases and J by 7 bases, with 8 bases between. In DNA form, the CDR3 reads TGTGCCAGCAGCCCCGGGAGTAATGAGCAGTTCTTC. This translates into CASSPGSNEQFF.

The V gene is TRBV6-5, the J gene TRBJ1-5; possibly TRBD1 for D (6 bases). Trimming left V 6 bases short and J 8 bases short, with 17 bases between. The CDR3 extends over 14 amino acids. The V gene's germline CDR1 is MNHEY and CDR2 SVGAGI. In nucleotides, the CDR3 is TGTGCCAGCAGACCGGGACACCCTAGTGAGCCCCAGCATTTT. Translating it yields CASRPGHPSEPQHF.

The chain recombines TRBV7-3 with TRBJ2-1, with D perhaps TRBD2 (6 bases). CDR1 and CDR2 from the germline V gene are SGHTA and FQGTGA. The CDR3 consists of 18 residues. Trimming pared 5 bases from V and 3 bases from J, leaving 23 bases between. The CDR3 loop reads CASSPPIRTTGDYNEQFF. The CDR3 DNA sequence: TGTGCCAGCAGCCCCCCGATTAGGACGACGGGGGACTACAATGAGCAGTTCTTC.